This T cell receptor (beta chain) was observed in a study of blood T cell repertoires in COVID-19. Everyone who took part was 18 to 89 years old, and they came from some 23 US areas. Assignments of participants to cohorts depended upon their own reported clinical history. In the original workflow: Amplification with reference gene primers provided the estimates of nucleated cell counts. Assay: immunoSEQ multiplex PCR; the TCRdb copy retains only in-frame clones and omits some. D and trimming were read from the DNA, whereas the V and J calls and clone size are those reported in that table. This repertoire shows 350,000 or so clones, 85% to 90% found once; its top ten account for 0.95% to 1.1%. V gave up 5 bases and J gave up 0 bases; unmatched junction bases: 6. Germline V gene sequence: CDR1 SGHTS, CDR2 YDEGEE. The CDR3 loop spans 15 amino acids.

The chain uses TRBV5-8 and TRBJ2-7; 9 bases match TRBD2. This receptor was identified in a woman in her twenties or thirties who had been exposed to COVID-19. Sequenced: PBMCs or T cells enriched from blood (not recorded which). The CDR3 protein is CASRQAGGTSYEQYF. In nucleotides, the CDR3 is TGTGCCAGCAGGCAAGCGGGGGGCACCTCCTACGAGCAGTACTTC.